This T cell receptor (beta chain) was captured by sequencing in a study of blood T cell repertoires in COVID-19. Overall study context: The samples span acute and convalescent COVID-19 from the United States, Italy and Spain. Sources were T cells, B-cell-depleted T cells, or PBMCs; the material itself was cDNA or gDNA.

Authors' analysis steps: Amplified reference gene primers provided the basis for estimating nucleated cell counts. Data came from immunoSEQ multiplex PCR; TCRdb stores just in-frame clones and leaves some out. V, J and clone size derive from that table, while D and trimming were established from the DNA sequence. The repertoire holds approximately 150,000 clones, with under 85% as singletons. CDR3 length equals 15 residues. The V gene end was trimmed by 4 bases and the J gene end by 4 bases; junction bases not matched to a gene: 6. Germline-derived CDR1 and CDR2 are SGHRS and YFSETQ. This chain joins TRBV5-1 and TRBJ1-2, with 11 nucleotides matching TRBD1. This receptor was identified in a man aged 45 to 65 with active or convalescent COVID-19. Sequences were obtained from peripheral blood. CDR3 protein: CASSGGQGAAYGYTF. CDR3 DNA: TGCGCCAGCAGCGGAGGACAGGGGGCTGCCTATGGCTACACCTTC.